This entry describes one T cell receptor beta chain. The antigen remains unidentified. Researchers ran the PCR with 60 Vbeta and 13 Jbeta primers. Method: immunoSEQ multiplex PCR; TCRdb's copy keeps in-frame clones and lacks some. Of 150,000 to 200,000 clones listed, roughly 73% are singletons. The record originates from a study of cytomegalovirus exposure and HLA in healthy donors. Overall study results and limits: Cytomegalovirus association was assigned to around 150 TCR beta chains. The authors later found HLA-associated TCR beta chains more clonally expanded than equally common others. In vitro assays verified that a few CMV-associated chains recognized CMV antigens specifically. Researchers reported in a later analysis that a missense DCLRE1C variant was tied to TCR beta V- and J-gene trimming.

Trimming at V came to 4 bases and at J to 8 bases, leaving 19 bases not matched to a gene. Germline CDR1 is SGHTS and CDR2 is YDEGEE. This CDR3 contains 19 residues. The chain combines TRBV5-8 with TRBJ2-5, with 14 bases that match TRBD2. Input material: PBMCs. This TCR came from a woman aged 25-40 years in good health and CMV-seronegative. CDR3 bases: TGTGCCAGCAGCCCGGGCAGACTAGCGGGGGGGTTCTCGAGGGGAACCCAGTACTTC. This translates into CASSPGRLAGGFSRGTQYF.